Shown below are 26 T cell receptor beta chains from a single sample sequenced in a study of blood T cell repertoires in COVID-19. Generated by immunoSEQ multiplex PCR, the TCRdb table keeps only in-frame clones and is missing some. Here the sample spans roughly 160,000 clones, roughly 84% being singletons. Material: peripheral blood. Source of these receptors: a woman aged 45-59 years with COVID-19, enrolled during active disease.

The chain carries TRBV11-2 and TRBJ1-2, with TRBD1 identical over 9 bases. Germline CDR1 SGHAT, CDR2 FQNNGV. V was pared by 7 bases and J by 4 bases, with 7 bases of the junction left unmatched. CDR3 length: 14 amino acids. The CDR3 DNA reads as TGTGCCAGCAAGACTTCGACAGGGGGCTATGGCTACACCTTC. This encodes CASKTSTGGYGYTF.

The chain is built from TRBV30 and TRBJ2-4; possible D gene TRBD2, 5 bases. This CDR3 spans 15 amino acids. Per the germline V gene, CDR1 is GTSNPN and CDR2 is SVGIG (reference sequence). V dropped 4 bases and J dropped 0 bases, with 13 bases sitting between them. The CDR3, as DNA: TGTGCCTGGACCAAGCGGAGCCTAGCCAAAAACATTCAGTACTTC. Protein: CAWTKRSLAKNIQYF.

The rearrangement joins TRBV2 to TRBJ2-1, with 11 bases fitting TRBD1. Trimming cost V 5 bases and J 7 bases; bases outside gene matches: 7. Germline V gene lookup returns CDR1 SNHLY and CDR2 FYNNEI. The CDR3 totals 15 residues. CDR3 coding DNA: TGTGCCAGCAGTAGATCGGGACAGGGGGGGAATGAGCAGTTCTTC. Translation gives CASSRSGQGGNEQFF.

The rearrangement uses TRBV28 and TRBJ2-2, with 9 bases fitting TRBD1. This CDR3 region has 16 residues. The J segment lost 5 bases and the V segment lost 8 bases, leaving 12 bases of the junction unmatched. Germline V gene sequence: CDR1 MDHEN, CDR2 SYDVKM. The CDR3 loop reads CASCDAGTGRTGELFF. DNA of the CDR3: TGTGCCAGCTGCGACGCCGGGACAGGGAGGACCGGGGAGCTGTTTTTT.

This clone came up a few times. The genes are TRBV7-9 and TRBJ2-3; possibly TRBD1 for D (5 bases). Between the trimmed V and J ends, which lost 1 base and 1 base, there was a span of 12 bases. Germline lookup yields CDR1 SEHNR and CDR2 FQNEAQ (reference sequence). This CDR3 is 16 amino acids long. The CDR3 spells CASSLEPGWRTDTQYF. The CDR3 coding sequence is TGTGCCAGCAGCTTAGAACCAGGGTGGCGCACAGATACGCAGTATTTT.

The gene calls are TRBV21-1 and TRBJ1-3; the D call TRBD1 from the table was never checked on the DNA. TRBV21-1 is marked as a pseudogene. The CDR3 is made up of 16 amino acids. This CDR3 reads CASSIPGLPSGNTIYF. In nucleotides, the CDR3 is TGTGCCAGCAGCATCCCAGGGTTACCCTCTGGAAACACCATATATTTT.

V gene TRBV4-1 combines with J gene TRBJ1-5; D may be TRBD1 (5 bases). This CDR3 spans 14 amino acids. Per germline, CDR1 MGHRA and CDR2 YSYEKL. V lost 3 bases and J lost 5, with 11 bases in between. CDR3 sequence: CASSQTRGDQPQHF. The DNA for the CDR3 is TGCGCCAGCAGCCAGACTCGGGGGGATCAGCCCCAGCATTTT.

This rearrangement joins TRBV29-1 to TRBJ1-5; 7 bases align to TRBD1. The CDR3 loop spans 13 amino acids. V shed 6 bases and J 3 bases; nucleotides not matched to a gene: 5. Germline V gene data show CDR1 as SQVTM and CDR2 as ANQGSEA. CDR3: CSVEQGPNQPQHF. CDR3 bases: TGCAGCGTAGAACAGGGGCCCAATCAGCCCCAGCATTTT.

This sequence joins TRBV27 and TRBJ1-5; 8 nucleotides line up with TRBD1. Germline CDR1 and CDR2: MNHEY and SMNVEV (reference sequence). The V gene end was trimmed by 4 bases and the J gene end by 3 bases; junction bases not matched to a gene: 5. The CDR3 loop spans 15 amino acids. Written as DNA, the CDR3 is TGTGCCAGCAGTTCACGACAGGGGCTCAATCAGCCCCAGCATTTT. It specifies CASSSRQGLNQPQHF.

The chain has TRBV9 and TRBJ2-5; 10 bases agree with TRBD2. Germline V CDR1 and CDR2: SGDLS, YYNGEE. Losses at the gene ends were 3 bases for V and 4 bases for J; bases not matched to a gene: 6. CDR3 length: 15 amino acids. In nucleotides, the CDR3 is TGTGCCAGCAGCGCCAGCGGGGGGGCCGCAGAGACCCAGTACTTC. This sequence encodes CASSASGGAAETQYF. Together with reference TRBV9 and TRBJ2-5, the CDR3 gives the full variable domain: DSGVTQTPKHLITATGQRVTLRCSPRSGDLSVYWYQQSLDQGLQFLIQYYNGEERAKGNILERFSAQQFPDLHSELNLSSLELGDSALYFCASSASGGAAETQYFGPGTRLLVL.

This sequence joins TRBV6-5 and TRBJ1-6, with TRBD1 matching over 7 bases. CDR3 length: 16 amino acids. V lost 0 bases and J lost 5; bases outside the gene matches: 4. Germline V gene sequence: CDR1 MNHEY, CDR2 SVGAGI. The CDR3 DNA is TGTGCCAGCAGTTACTCGTGGACAGGCAATAATTCACCCCTCCACTTT. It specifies CASSYSWTGNNSPLHF.

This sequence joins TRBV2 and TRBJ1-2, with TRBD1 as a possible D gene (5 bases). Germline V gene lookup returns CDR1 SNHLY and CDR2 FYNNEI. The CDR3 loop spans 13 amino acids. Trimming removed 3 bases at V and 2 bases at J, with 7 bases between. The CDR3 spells CASSDRVNYGYTF. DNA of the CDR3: TGTGCCAGCAGTGACAGGGTAAACTATGGCTACACCTTC.

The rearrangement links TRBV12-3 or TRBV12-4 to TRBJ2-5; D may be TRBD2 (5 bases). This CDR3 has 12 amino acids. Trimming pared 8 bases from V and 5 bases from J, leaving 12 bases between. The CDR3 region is CASSGPGETQYF. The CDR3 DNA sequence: TGTGCCAGCTCTGGACCGGGGGAGACCCAGTACTTC.

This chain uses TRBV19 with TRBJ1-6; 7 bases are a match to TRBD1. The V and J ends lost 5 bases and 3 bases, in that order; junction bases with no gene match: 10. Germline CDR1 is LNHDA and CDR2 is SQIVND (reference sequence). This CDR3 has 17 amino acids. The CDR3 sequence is CASSGGHGTVYNSPLHF. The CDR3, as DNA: TGTGCCAGTAGTGGGGGCCACGGGACAGTCTATAATTCACCCCTCCACTTT.

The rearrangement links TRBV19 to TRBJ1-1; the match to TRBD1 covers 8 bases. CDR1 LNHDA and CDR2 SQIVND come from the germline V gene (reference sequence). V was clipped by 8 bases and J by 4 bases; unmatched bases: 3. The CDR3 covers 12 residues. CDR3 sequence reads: CASLTGATEAFF. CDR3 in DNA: TGTGCCAGTCTGACAGGGGCCACTGAAGCTTTCTTT.

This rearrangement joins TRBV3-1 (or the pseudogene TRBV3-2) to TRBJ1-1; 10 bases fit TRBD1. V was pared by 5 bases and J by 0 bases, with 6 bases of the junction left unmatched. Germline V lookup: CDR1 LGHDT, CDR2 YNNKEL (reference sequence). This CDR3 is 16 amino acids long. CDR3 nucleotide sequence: TGTGCCAGCAGCTCCCGGACAGGGGGGATGAACACTGAAGCTTTCTTT. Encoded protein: CASSSRTGGMNTEAFF.

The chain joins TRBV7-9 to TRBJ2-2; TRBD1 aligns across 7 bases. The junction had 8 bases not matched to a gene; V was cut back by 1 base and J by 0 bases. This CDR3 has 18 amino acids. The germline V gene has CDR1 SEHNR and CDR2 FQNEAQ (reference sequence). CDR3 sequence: CASSLDPGQLANTGELFF. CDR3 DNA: TGTGCCAGCAGCTTAGATCCGGGACAGCTCGCGAACACCGGGGAGCTGTTTTTT.

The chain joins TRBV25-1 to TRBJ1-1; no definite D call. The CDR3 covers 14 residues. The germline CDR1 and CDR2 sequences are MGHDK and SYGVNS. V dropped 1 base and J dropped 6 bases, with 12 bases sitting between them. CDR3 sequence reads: CASSELSFAAEAFF. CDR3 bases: TGTGCCAGCAGTGAATTGTCTTTTGCAGCTGAAGCTTTCTTT.

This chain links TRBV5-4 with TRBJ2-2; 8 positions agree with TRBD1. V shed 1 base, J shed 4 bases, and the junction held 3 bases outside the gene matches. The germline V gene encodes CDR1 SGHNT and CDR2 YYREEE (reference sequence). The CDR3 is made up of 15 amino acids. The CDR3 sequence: CASSLQQGVTGELFF. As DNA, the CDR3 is TGTGCCAGCAGCTTGCAACAGGGGGTCACCGGGGAGCTGTTTTTT. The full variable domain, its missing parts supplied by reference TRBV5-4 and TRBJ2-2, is ETGVTQSPTHLIKTRGQQVTLRCSSQSGHNTVSWYQQALGQGPQFIFQYYREEENGRGNFPPRFSGLQFPNYSSELNVNALELDDSALYLCASSLQQGVTGELFFGEGSRLTVL.

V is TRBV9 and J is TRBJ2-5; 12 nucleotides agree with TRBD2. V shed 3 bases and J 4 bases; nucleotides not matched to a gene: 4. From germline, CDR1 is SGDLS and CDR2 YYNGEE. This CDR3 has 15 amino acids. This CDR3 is CASSGTSGVGETQYF. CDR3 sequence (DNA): TGTGCCAGCAGCGGGACTAGCGGGGTCGGAGAGACCCAGTACTTC. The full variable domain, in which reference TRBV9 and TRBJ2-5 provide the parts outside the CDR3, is DSGVTQTPKHLITATGQRVTLRCSPRSGDLSVYWYQQSLDQGLQFLIQYYNGEERAKGNILERFSAQQFPDLHSELNLSSLELGDSALYFCASSGTSGVGETQYFGPGTRLLVL.

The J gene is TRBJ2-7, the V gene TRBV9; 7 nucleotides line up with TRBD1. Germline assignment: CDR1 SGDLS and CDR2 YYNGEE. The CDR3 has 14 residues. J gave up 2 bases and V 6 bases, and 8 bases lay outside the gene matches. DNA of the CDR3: TGTGCCAGCACCAGAACCGGGACAGCCTACGAGCAGTACTTC. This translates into CASTRTGTAYEQYF.

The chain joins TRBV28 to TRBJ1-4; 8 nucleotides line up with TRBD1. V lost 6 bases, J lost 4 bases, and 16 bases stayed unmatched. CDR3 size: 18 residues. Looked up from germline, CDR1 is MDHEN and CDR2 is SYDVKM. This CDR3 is CASRPTPGQESLNEKLFF. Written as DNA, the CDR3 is TGTGCCAGCAGGCCAACCCCGGGACAGGAATCCCTTAATGAAAAACTGTTTTTT.

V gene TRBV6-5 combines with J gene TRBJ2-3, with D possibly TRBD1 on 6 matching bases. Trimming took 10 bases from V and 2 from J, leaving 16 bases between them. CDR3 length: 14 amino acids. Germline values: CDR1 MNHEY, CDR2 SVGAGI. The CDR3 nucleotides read TGTGCCACCAATATCCGGGACATCACAGATACGCAGTATTTT. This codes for CATNIRDITDTQYF.

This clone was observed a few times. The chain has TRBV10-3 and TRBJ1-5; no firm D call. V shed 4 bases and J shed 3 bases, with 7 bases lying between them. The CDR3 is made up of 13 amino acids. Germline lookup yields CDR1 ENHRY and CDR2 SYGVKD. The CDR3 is CAISAVINQPQHF. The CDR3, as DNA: TGTGCCATCAGTGCAGTAATCAATCAGCCCCAGCATTTT.

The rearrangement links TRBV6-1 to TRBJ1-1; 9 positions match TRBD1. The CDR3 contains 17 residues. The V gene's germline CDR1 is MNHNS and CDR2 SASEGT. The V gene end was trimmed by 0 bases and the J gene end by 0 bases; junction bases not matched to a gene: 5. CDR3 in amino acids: CASSEAIGQGLNTEAFF. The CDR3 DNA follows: TGTGCCAGCAGTGAAGCGATCGGACAGGGGTTGAACACTGAAGCTTTCTTT.

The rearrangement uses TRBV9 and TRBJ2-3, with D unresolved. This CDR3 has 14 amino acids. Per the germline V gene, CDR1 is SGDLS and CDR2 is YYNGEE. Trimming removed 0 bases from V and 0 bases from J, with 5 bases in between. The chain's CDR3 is CASSVAGSTDTQYF. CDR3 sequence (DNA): TGTGCCAGCAGCGTAGCCGGGAGCACAGATACGCAGTATTTT.